The following is a T cell receptor (beta chain) sequence with its context. Its antigen is unidentified. These data come from a study of cytomegalovirus exposure and HLA in healthy donors. The germline CDR1 and CDR2 sequences are PRHDT and FYEKMQ (reference sequence). V lost 1 base and J lost 1; bases outside the gene matches: 4. The CDR3 totals 16 residues. Study-wide results and caveats: Within an earlier analysis, most TCR beta V segments proved productive either about 90% or about 30% of the time. A later analysis found common viral pathogens apparently linked to several of the most significant clusters. An observed cluster of highly shared sequence variants was recorded as a likely sequencing artifact.

The PCR used 60 Vbeta and 13 Jbeta primers. TCRdb's copy holds only in-frame clones and misses some; the assay was immunoSEQ multiplex PCR. This sample yields fewer than 150,000 clones, of which 65% to 80% are seen a single time; 1.6% belongs to the top ten. The TCR comes from a human donor in good health. The chain uses TRBV13 and TRBJ2-7; 10 bases line up with TRBD2. Input material: PBMCs. CDR3 nucleotides: TGTGCCAGCAGCTTAGCTAGCGGGAGTAAGTCCTACGAGCAGTACTTC. It translates to CASSLASGSKSYEQYF.